One sample yielded the 24 T cell receptor beta chains listed below, sequenced in a study of Tregs in tolerant kidney transplant recipients. Profiled with immunoSEQ multiplex PCR; TCRdb holds only in-frame clones, not every one. This listing includes around 48,000 clones. This material consisted of CD4+ T cells from blood, taken before the transplant. The receptor set was obtained from a human donor who received a combined kidney and bone marrow transplant.

As concerns this clone: The CDR3 extends 3 residues past the end of the read, so its final part is completed from the germline J gene. The V gene is TRBV2, the J gene TRBJ2-1; 8 bases align to TRBD2. Germline V lookup: CDR1 SNHLY, CDR2 FYNNEI. CDR3 size: 17 residues. V was pared by 1 base and J by 4 bases, with 9 bases of the junction left unmatched. The covered CDR3 bases are TGTGCCAGCAGTGAAGGGCGTCTAGCGGGCACTTACAATGAG. The encoded protein is CASSEGRLAGTYNE. The entire CDR3 protein is CASSEGRLAGTYNEQFF.

Remarks on this clone: The read halts 3 residues ahead of the CDR3 end, with the missing end drawn from the germline J gene. The chain joins TRBV7-2 to TRBJ1-5, with D perhaps TRBD1 (5 bases). There are 14 residues in the CDR3. CDR1 is SGHTA and CDR2 is FQGNSA in the germline V gene. Trimming pared 1 base from V and 4 bases from J, leaving 8 bases between. Partial CDR3 DNA: TGTGCCAGCAGCTTAGGCAGGACAAATCAGCCC. It translates to CASSLGRTNQP. The entire CDR3 protein reads CASSLGRTNQPQHF.

As regards this clone: From the germline J gene comes the end of the CDR3, since the read stops 3 residues before it. The rearrangement joins TRBV20-1 to TRBJ2-1; 8 bases match TRBD2. CDR3 length equals 14 residues. V lost 6 bases, J lost 3 bases, and 7 bases stayed unmatched. Germline V gene sequence: CDR1 DFQATT, CDR2 SNEGSKA (reference sequence). CDR3 DNA, as far as it was read: TGCAGTGCCCTCTCGGGGACTAGCTACAATGAG. It encodes CSALSGTSYNE. The whole CDR3 is CSALSGTSYNEQFF.

As for this clone: The read finishes 3 residues shy of the CDR3 end, and the germline J gene is used to complete it. The chain combines TRBV19 with TRBJ2-1; 7 bases are a match to TRBD2. The CDR3 sequence is 17 residues long. Germline values: CDR1 LNHDA, CDR2 SQIVND (reference sequence). The V segment lost 3 bases and the J segment 3 bases; nucleotides outside the gene matches: 11. The sequenced CDR3 bases are TGTGCCAGTAGTATCAGTCGAGCGGGAAACGACTACAATGAG. The encoded protein is CASSISRAGNDYNE. The entire CDR3 reads CASSISRAGNDYNEQFF.

Points on this clone: Coverage ceases 3 residues before the CDR3 finishes, and the germline J gene fills in the end. The chain carries TRBV20-1 and TRBJ2-7, with 8 bases aligning to TRBD2. Losses at the gene ends were 5 bases for V and 0 bases for J; bases not matched to a gene: 6. Germline loops: CDR1 DFQATT, CDR2 SNEGSKA (reference sequence). The CDR3 loop spans 14 amino acids. CDR3 DNA, as far as it was read: TGCAGTGCTCCGGGGGGGGCAAGCTCCTACGAG. Translated: CSAPGGASSYE. The entire CDR3 protein is CSAPGGASSYEQYF.

In regard to this clone: The missing CDR3 end, 3 residues past where the read stops, is filled in from the germline J gene. The genes are TRBV30 and TRBJ2-3; D unresolved. Germline V gene lookup returns CDR1 GTSNPN and CDR2 SVGIG (reference sequence). Trimming pared 3 bases from V and 2 bases from J, leaving 12 bases between. The CDR3 length is 14 residues. The CDR3 DNA, read in part, is TGTGCCTGGAGCCCTCCGAGCGTCACAGATACG. Amino acids: CAWSPPSVTDT. The entire CDR3 is CAWSPPSVTDTQYF.

Worth noting for this clone: The CDR3 end lies 3 residues beyond the end of the read and is filled in from the germline J gene. This sequence joins TRBV5-1 and TRBJ1-2, with 9 nucleotides matching TRBD1. This CDR3 is built from 15 residues. Germline V lookup: CDR1 SGHRS, CDR2 YFSETQ. Trimming took 0 bases from V and 5 from J; bases not matched to a gene: 5. The sequenced CDR3 bases are TGCGCCAGCAGCTTGGAGGGGACAGGGTATTATGGC. It translates to CASSLEGTGYYG. In full, the CDR3 is CASSLEGTGYYGYTF.

About this clone itself: The CDR3 end falls 3 residues outside the read, so it is completed with the germline J gene. The J gene is TRBJ1-1, the V gene TRBV19, with 8 positions matching TRBD1. The CDR3 is 16 residues long. The V gene end was trimmed by 7 bases and the J gene end by 1 base; junction bases not matched to a gene: 11. The germline V gene has CDR1 LNHDA and CDR2 SQIVND (reference sequence). The sequenced part of the CDR3 DNA is TGTGCCAGTATCAGGCCCTCAGGGGGCGAGAACACTGAA. It is translated as CASIRPSGGENTE. The full CDR3 sequence reads CASIRPSGGENTEAFF.

As concerns this clone: The read finishes 3 residues shy of the CDR3 end, and the germline J gene is used to complete it. The V gene is TRBV30, the J gene TRBJ1-6, with D unclear. Trimming pared 1 base from V and 10 bases from J, leaving 8 bases between. Germline CDR1 and CDR2: GTSNPN and SVGIG (reference sequence). The CDR3 runs to 12 residues. The covered CDR3 bases are TGTGCCTGGAGTGGTGCGCTGTCACCC. Protein sequence: CAWSGALSP. The CDR3, in full, reads CAWSGALSPLHF. Drawing the rest from reference TRBV30 and TRBJ1-6, the complete variable domain is SQTIHQWPATLVQPVGSPLSLECTVEGTSNPNLYWYRQAAGRGLQLLFYSVGIGQISSEVPQNLSASRPQDRQFILSSKKLLLSDSGFYLCAWSGALSPLHFGNGTRLTVT.

Notes on this clone: The missing CDR3 end, 3 residues past where the read stops, is filled in from the germline J gene. The chain employs TRBV30 and TRBJ2-7; TRBD1 might be the D (5 bases). Per the germline V gene, CDR1 is GTSNPN and CDR2 is SVGIG (reference sequence). Trimming removed 4 bases from V and 1 base from J, with 17 bases in between. The CDR3 is 15 residues long. CDR3 loop: CAWKQRQRRSYEQYF. Partial CDR3 DNA: TGTGCCTGGAAGCAACGACAGCGTCGATCCTACGAG.

About this clone: The read ends 3 residues early relative to the CDR3; the germline J gene fills the gap. The chain uses TRBV18 and TRBJ2-7, with TRBD1 identical over 8 bases. This CDR3 is built from 16 residues. V lost 6 bases to trimming and J lost 3 bases; unmatched junction nucleotides: 13. Germline V CDR1 and CDR2: KGHSH, LQKENI. The CDR3 region is CASSGVQGAFYYEQYF. CDR3 bases read: TGTGCCAGCTCTGGGGTCCAGGGGGCTTTCTACTACGAG.

Comments on this clone: The DNA ends 3 residues before the CDR3 does, and the rest of the CDR3 is filled in from the germline J gene. This chain connects TRBV19 to TRBJ2-5; maybe TRBD1 (5 bases). CDR3 length: 15 residues. Per the germline V gene, CDR1 is LNHDA and CDR2 is SQIVND (reference sequence). The V end lost 5 bases, the J end lost 2 bases, and 15 bases lay between the germline ends. The CDR3 protein is CASSLGGQGQETQYF. The CDR3 DNA, read in part, is TGTGCCAGTAGTCTAGGCGGCCAGGGTCAAGAGACC.

With regard to this clone: The read ends 3 residues shy of where the CDR3 ends; the end is completed using the germline J gene. The rearrangement uses TRBV6-2 or TRBV6-3 and TRBJ2-3, with D possibly being TRBD2 (6 bases). Trimming left V 5 bases short and J 2 bases short, with 17 bases between. CDR1 is MNHEY and CDR2 is SVGEGT in the germline V gene. The CDR3 runs 16 residues. This chain's CDR3 is CASSLSGTGNTDTQYF. Incomplete CDR3 DNA: TGTGCCAGCAGTCTATCCGGGACTGGCAACACAGATACG.

Points on this clone: The read falls 3 residues short of the CDR3 end, and the missing part is taken from the germline J gene. V usage is TRBV5-1 and J usage is TRBJ2-1; TRBD1 aligns across 10 bases. The ends lost 4 bases at V and 4 bases at J; junction bases unmatched: 8. This CDR3 comprises 16 residues. Germline V gene lookup returns CDR1 SGHRS and CDR2 YFSETQ. CDR3 DNA (partial): TGCGCCAGCAGCGCGGGAGTGGGACAGGGGTACAATGAG. It specifies CASSAGVGQGYNE. The whole CDR3 region reads CASSAGVGQGYNEQFF.

Comment on this clone: The CDR3 end lies 3 residues beyond the end of the read and is filled in from the germline J gene. The rearrangement uses TRBV11-3 and TRBJ2-3, with D unresolved. Trimming took 1 base from V and 2 from J, leaving 10 bases between them. This CDR3 region has 15 residues. Germline V lookup: CDR1 SGHNT, CDR2 YENEEA. The CDR3 DNA, read in part, is TGTGCCAGCAGCTTAGGCTACCGTAACACAGATACG. Its protein is CASSLGYRNTDT. The entire CDR3 protein reads CASSLGYRNTDTQYF.

As regards this clone: The read terminates 3 residues ahead of where the CDR3 ends, so the germline J gene completes it. The chain couples TRBV7-2 to TRBJ2-7, with 7 bases matching TRBD1. The trim removed 2 bases at V and 3 bases at J, leaving 7 bases unmatched. The CDR3 extends over 15 amino acids. The germline V gene encodes CDR1 SGHTA and CDR2 FQGNSA. The CDR3 protein is CASSLIGTVLYEQYF. Incomplete CDR3 DNA: TGTGCCAGCAGCTTAATAGGGACAGTTCTCTACGAG.

As concerns this clone: The sequence runs out 3 residues before the end of the CDR3; the remainder is reconstructed from the germline J gene. V and J are TRBV20-1 and TRBJ2-7; possibly TRBD1 for D (6 bases). The CDR3 runs 13 residues. Germline V lookup: CDR1 DFQATT, CDR2 SNEGSKA (reference sequence). The V end lost 8 bases, the J end lost 0 bases, and 14 bases lay between the germline ends. CDR3: CSPSRDNSYEQYF. Incomplete CDR3 DNA: TGCAGTCCCTCCCGGGACAACTCCTACGAG.

As to this clone: The read ends 3 residues shy of where the CDR3 ends; the end is completed using the germline J gene. V is TRBV20-1 and J is TRBJ2-2; D might be TRBD1 (5 bases). The V gene's germline CDR1 is DFQATT and CDR2 SNEGSKA (reference sequence). The CDR3 runs 14 residues. Between the trimmed V and J ends, which lost 2 bases and 4 bases, there was a span of 11 bases. CDR3 sequence reads: CSARLQALTGELFF. The DNA read from the CDR3 is TGCAGTGCTAGACTACAGGCCCTCACCGGGGAG.

In the case of this clone: The read ends 3 residues before the CDR3 terminus; that terminus is restored from the germline J gene. This chain joins TRBV10-3 and TRBJ2-1, with TRBD1 identical over 10 bases. The CDR3 totals 16 residues. In germline, CDR1 is ENHRY, CDR2 SYGVKD. With 4 bases clipped from V and 5 bases from J, the junction kept 8 bases outside the gene matches. The sequenced part of the CDR3 DNA is TGTGCCATCAGTGGGGACAGGGGATGGGACCACAATGAG. Translated, it gives CAISGDRGWDHNE. The CDR3 in its entirety is CAISGDRGWDHNEQFF.

With respect to this clone: With the read ending 3 residues before the CDR3 end, the germline J gene is used to fill in that end. V is TRBV2 and J is TRBJ2-2; D call uncertain. Germline V gene data show CDR1 as SNHLY and CDR2 as FYNNEI. The V gene lost 5 bases and the J gene lost 1 base, with 5 bases spanning the gap. CDR3 length: 13 residues. This CDR3 reads CASSRQNTGELFF. The sequenced CDR3 bases are TGTGCCAGCAGTCGACAGAACACCGGGGAG.

For this clone: The read ends 3 residues shy of where the CDR3 ends; the end is completed using the germline J gene. V usage is TRBV7-6 and J usage is TRBJ2-5; 12 nucleotides match TRBD2. Germline assignment: CDR1 SGHVS and CDR2 FNYEAQ. The CDR3 covers 15 residues. The DNA read from the CDR3 is TGTGCCAGCAGCCCACTAGCGGGAGGCCCCAATACC. Translating gives CASSPLAGGPNT. The entire CDR3 reads CASSPLAGGPNTQYF.

The sequenced CDR3 bases are TGTGCCAGCAGCTTATCCAGGGGGAACGACTATGGC. Its protein product is CASSLSRGNDYG. The whole CDR3 reads CASSLSRGNDYGYTF. The V gene is TRBV7-9, the J gene TRBJ1-2; 7 bases are a match to TRBD1. The CDR3 end falls 3 residues outside the read, so it is completed with the germline J gene. The length of the CDR3 is 15 residues. V trimming: 2 bases; J trimming: 3 bases; junction bases outside the gene matches: 6. Germline loops: CDR1 SEHNR, CDR2 FQNEAQ (reference sequence).

As concerns this clone: The missing CDR3 end, 3 residues past where the read stops, is filled in from the germline J gene. The chain links TRBV19 to TRBJ2-3; D not resolved. Deletions cut 2 bases from V and 5 bases from J, with 8 bases between. Looked up from germline, CDR1 is LNHDA and CDR2 is SQIVND (reference sequence). The CDR3 has 13 residues. The CDR3 is CASSIQTRDTQYF. CDR3 DNA, as far as it was read: TGTGCCAGTAGTATACAGACTCGAGATACG.

As concerns this clone: Read coverage stops 3 residues before the CDR3 terminus; the germline J gene supplies the remainder. This chain uses TRBV28 with TRBJ2-3; a weak D match, TRBD1 (5 bases). This CDR3 contains 12 residues. Germline V CDR1 and CDR2: MDHEN, SYDVKM. This CDR3 is CASSPSPTAQYF. Partial CDR3 DNA: TGTGCCAGCAGCCCCTCCCCGACAGCG.